These T cell receptor beta chains were read from a single sample in a study of blood T cell repertoires in COVID-19. Measured with immunoSEQ multiplex PCR; TCRdb has only the in-frame clones, and not every one. In the table there are around 400,000 clones, more than 80% of which are singletons. The sequenced material came from peripheral blood. The receptors come from a man in his forties with acute or convalescent COVID-19. The CDR3 runs from the conserved cysteine through the conserved F or W. The D gene is left open where the match is weak. Some rows have no size entry. The others give once, few or many, or a class for an expanded clone.

J gene: TRBJ1-2; CDR3 length: 11; V gene: TRBV30; D gene: NA; clone size: NA; CDR3 DNA: TGTGCCCGGTCGGAGGGGCAAGGCTACACCTTC; CDR3 protein: CARSEGQGYTF
J gene: TRBJ2-1; CDR3 length: 15; V gene: TRBV7-6; D gene: TRBD2; clone size: NA; CDR3 DNA: TGTGCCAGCAGTAGAGAGATTAGCGGGAAGAGTGAGCAGTTCTTC; CDR3 protein: CASSREISGKSEQFF
J gene: TRBJ1-3; CDR3 length: 14; V gene: TRBV3-1/TRBV3-2; D gene: TRBD1; clone size: NA; CDR3 DNA: TGTGCCAGCAGCCAACAGGGGGCTGGAAACACCATATATTTT; CDR3 protein: CASSQQGAGNTIYF
J gene: TRBJ2-2; CDR3 length: 15; V gene: TRBV7-9; D gene: TRBD1; clone size: NA; CDR3 DNA: TGTGCCAGCAGGGCAGGGGGTGGATCGTCCGGGGAGCTGTTTTTT; CDR3 protein: CASRAGGGSSGELFF
J gene: TRBJ2-3; CDR3 length: 14; V gene: TRBV5-4; D gene: NA; clone size: NA; CDR3 DNA: TGTGCCAGCAGCTTGGGTGGGCTTACAGATACGCAGTATTTT; CDR3 protein: CASSLGGLTDTQYF
J gene: TRBJ2-3; CDR3 length: 16; V gene: TRBV5-1; D gene: NA; clone size: few; CDR3 DNA: TGCGCCAGCAGCTTGGCATACGGGACTAGCACAGATACGCAGTATTTT; CDR3 protein: CASSLAYGTSTDTQYF
J gene: TRBJ2-7; CDR3 length: 15; V gene: TRBV19; D gene: TRBD1; clone size: once; CDR3 DNA: TGTGCCAGTAGCGACCCGGGACAGGGGCATTACGAGCAGTACTTC; CDR3 protein: CASSDPGQGHYEQYF
J gene: TRBJ1-1; CDR3 length: 14; V gene: TRBV27; D gene: NA; clone size: NA; CDR3 DNA: TGTGCCAGCAGTTTAGCCAGGGGTGGAACTGAAGCTTTCTTT; CDR3 protein: CASSLARGGTEAFF
J gene: TRBJ2-1; CDR3 length: 14; V gene: TRBV19; D gene: NA; clone size: once; CDR3 DNA: TGTGCCAGTAGGACTACGCCTTCCTACAATGAGCAGTTCTTC; CDR3 protein: CASRTTPSYNEQFF
J gene: TRBJ2-3; CDR3 length: 15; V gene: TRBV14; D gene: NA; clone size: NA; CDR3 DNA: TGTGCCAGCAGCAACCAACTAGGTAGCACAGATACGCAGTATTTT; CDR3 protein: CASSNQLGSTDTQYF
J gene: TRBJ1-1; CDR3 length: 15; V gene: TRBV7-8; D gene: NA; clone size: once; CDR3 DNA: TGTGCCAGCAGCTCCGGAGTAAAGCTGAACACTGAAGCTTTCTTT; CDR3 protein: CASSSGVKLNTEAFF
J gene: TRBJ1-2; CDR3 length: 14; V gene: TRBV19; D gene: TRBD1; clone size: NA; CDR3 DNA: TGTGCCAGTAGACCTGGGACAGGGGGCTATGGCTACACCTTC; CDR3 protein: CASRPGTGGYGYTF
J gene: TRBJ1-6; CDR3 length: 15; V gene: TRBV5-1; D gene: NA; clone size: NA; CDR3 DNA: TGCGCCAGCAGCTTGGATGGTAGTGATAATTCACCCCTCCACTTT; CDR3 protein: CASSLDGSDNSPLHF
J gene: TRBJ1-4; CDR3 length: 12; V gene: TRBV3-1/TRBV3-2; D gene: NA; clone size: many; CDR3 DNA: TGTGCCAGCAGCTCAGGTACTGGGAAACTGTTTTTT; CDR3 protein: CASSSGTGKLFF
J gene: TRBJ2-1; CDR3 length: 15; V gene: TRBV5-4; D gene: TRBD2; clone size: NA; CDR3 DNA: TGTGCCAGCAGCGCCAGCCGCGGGAGGAGTAATGAGCAGTTCTTC; CDR3 protein: CASSASRGRSNEQFF
J gene: TRBJ2-3; CDR3 length: 16; V gene: TRBV5-8; D gene: TRBD2; clone size: NA; CDR3 DNA: TGTGCCAGCAGCCCCCTAGCGGGAGGGAAGTCAGATACGCAGTATTTT; CDR3 protein: CASSPLAGGKSDTQYF
J gene: TRBJ1-6; CDR3 length: 15; V gene: TRBV14; D gene: NA; clone size: NA; CDR3 DNA: TGTGCCAGCAGCCAAGTGACACCAATGAATTCACCCCTCCACTTT; CDR3 protein: CASSQVTPMNSPLHF